These 20 T cell receptor beta chains originate from one sample sequenced in a study of graft-versus-host responses after intestinal transplantation. The data were produced by immunoSEQ multiplex PCR, yet TCRdb's version contains in-frame clones alone and is incomplete. The data show fewer than 30,000 clones, with 70% to 90% seen just once and roughly 10% held by the top ten. Specimen: PBMCs, collected 450 to 480 days after intestinal transplantation. The receptor set was obtained from a human patient who received an intestinal transplant, so some T cells may come from the graft donor.

This rearrangement joins TRBV4-1 to TRBJ1-4; no reliable D call. The CDR3 is 21 amino acids. V lost 0 bases and J lost 5, with 28 bases in between. CDR1 MGHRA and CDR2 YSYEKL come from the germline V gene. CDR3 nucleotides: TGCGCCAGCAGCCAAGATGCGTTAGGGTTCCGGGAATACCTAGAGAATGAAAAACTGTTTTTT. Translation: CASSQDALGFREYLENEKLFF.

This chain links TRBV11-2 with TRBJ1-5; 10 bases agree with TRBD1. Germline V gene lookup returns CDR1 SGHAT and CDR2 FQNNGV. Trimming cost V 5 bases and J 1 base; bases outside gene matches: 5. This CDR3 comprises 16 residues. The CDR3 bases are TGTGCCAGCAGCGGGTGGGACAGGGGCAGCAATCAGCCCCAGCATTTT. Its translation is CASSGWDRGSNQPQHF.

For the CDR3, the DNA is TGTGCCAGCAGCTTAGGCAGGGGGGGGACTGAAGCTTTCTTT. This sequence encodes CASSLGRGGTEAFF. The chain employs TRBV5-4 and TRBJ1-1; 7 bases map to TRBD1. This CDR3 is built from 14 residues. CDR1 is SGHNT, CDR2 YYREEE, per germline (reference sequence). V lost 2 bases and J lost 5; bases outside the gene matches: 6.

The rearrangement uses TRBV4-1 and TRBJ2-5; 8 positions agree with TRBD2. CDR1 and CDR2 (germline): MGHRA, YSYEKL. The CDR3 is 15 amino acids. Losses at the gene ends were 1 base for V and 5 bases for J; bases not matched to a gene: 6. CDR3 in amino acids: CASSQVRGRWETQYF. CDR3 DNA: TGCGCCAGCAGCCAAGTCCGCGGGAGGTGGGAGACCCAGTACTTC.

The gene calls are TRBV2 and TRBJ2-3; D might be TRBD1 or TRBD2, each matching 5 bases. Looked up from germline, CDR1 is SNHLY and CDR2 is FYNNEI. Trimming took 11 bases from V and 4 from J, leaving 19 bases between them. The CDR3 sequence is 14 residues long. The CDR3 nucleotides are TGTGCCGGGGCCGGGACCGTAGGCCCAGATACGCAGTATTTT. Residues: CAGAGTVGPDTQYF.

The chain's CDR3 is CASSLGQGPAGALHF. The DNA of the CDR3 is TGCGCCAGCAGCTTGGGACAGGGGCCAGCCGGAGCCCTCCACTTT. The gene calls are TRBV5-1 and TRBJ1-6; TRBD1 matches at 8 bases. The germline V gene has CDR1 SGHRS and CDR2 YFSETQ. V shed 0 bases and J 14 bases; nucleotides not matched to a gene: 10. This CDR3 has 15 residues.

V usage is TRBV6-1 and J usage is TRBJ1-5; TRBD1 aligns across 7 bases. Germline V gene lookup returns CDR1 MNHNS and CDR2 SASEGT. The J segment lost 7 bases and the V segment lost 2 bases, leaving 17 bases of the junction unmatched. The CDR3 has 18 amino acids. CDR3 protein: CASSERDGRDRSSQPQHF. CDR3 in DNA: TGTGCCAGCAGTGAAAGGGATGGGCGGGACAGATCTTCACAGCCCCAGCATTTT.

This clone has a handful of counts. J is TRBJ1-1 and V is TRBV10-3, with a tentative D call TRBD1 (6 bases). Between the trimmed V and J ends, which lost 3 bases and 1 base, there was a span of 9 bases. This CDR3 contains 14 residues. The germline CDR1 and CDR2 sequences are ENHRY and SYGVKD. The DNA of the CDR3 is TGTGCCATCAGTGATTGGACAGCGAACACTGAAGCTTTCTTT. Its translation is CAISDWTANTEAFF.

The chain carries TRBV5-6 and TRBJ1-2, with D unclear. From germline, CDR1 is SGHDT and CDR2 YYEEEE. This CDR3 spans 16 amino acids. V was trimmed by 4 bases and J by 4 bases, leaving 20 bases between them. The CDR3 nucleotides are TGTGCCAGCAGCCCTACCGGCCTTCCCGGAGGCTATGGCTACACCTTC. Residues: CASSPTGLPGGYGYTF.

The chain employs TRBV7-9 and TRBJ1-2; 8 bases agree with TRBD1. This CDR3 is built from 13 residues. V gave up 5 bases and J gave up 8 bases; unmatched junction bases: 7. Germline loops: CDR1 SEHNR, CDR2 FQNEAQ (reference sequence). The CDR3 DNA is TGTGCCAGCAGCGACGGACAGGGAGAAGGCTACACCTTC. Encoded protein: CASSDGQGEGYTF.

The rearrangement joins TRBV7-9 to TRBJ1-5, with 7 bases identical to TRBD1. Trimming took 5 bases from V and 6 from J; bases not matched to a gene: 4. Germline values: CDR1 SEHNR, CDR2 FQNEAQ (reference sequence). The CDR3 loop spans 13 amino acids. CDR3 nucleotide sequence: TGTGCCAGCAGCAGCACAGGGGTTCAGCCCCAGCATTTT. Translated: CASSSTGVQPQHF.

The chain carries TRBV5-1 and TRBJ2-7, with D tentatively TRBD1 (5 bases). The CDR3 runs 14 residues. The germline V gene encodes CDR1 SGHRS and CDR2 YFSETQ. Between the trimmed V and J ends, which lost 0 bases and 4 bases, there was a span of 11 bases. CDR3 bases: TGCGCCAGCAGCTTGGACACAGGACCTTACGAGCAGTACTTC. It yields the protein CASSLDTGPYEQYF.

This chain connects TRBV28 to TRBJ2-7, with no clear D. The ends were cut back, 2 bases at V and 2 bases at J, with 4 bases in the middle. The CDR3 loop spans 12 amino acids. Germline V gene sequence: CDR1 MDHEN, CDR2 SYDVKM. The DNA of the CDR3 is TGTGCCAGCAGTTTAAACACCTACGAGCAGTACTTC. Translation: CASSLNTYEQYF.

V gene TRBV28 combines with J gene TRBJ1-3; D not resolved. The CDR3 spans 11 residues. The germline V gene encodes CDR1 MDHEN and CDR2 SYDVKM. The V gene lost 8 bases and the J gene lost 7 bases, with 9 bases spanning the gap. This CDR3 reads CASGPPNTIYF. The CDR3 nucleotides read TGTGCCAGCGGGCCGCCGAACACCATATATTTT.

The V call is TRBV19, the J call TRBJ2-3, with a tentative D call TRBD1 (5 bases). The germline CDR1 and CDR2 sequences are LNHDA and SQIVND (reference sequence). V was clipped by 4 bases and J by 7 bases, with 18 bases between them. The CDR3 is made up of 15 amino acids. CDR3 nucleotide sequence: TGTGCCAGTAGTACCGACAGTCAGCAGGGCTATACGCAGTATTTT. This sequence encodes CASSTDSQQGYTQYF.

This clone occurred once. The genes are TRBV14 and TRBJ1-2; D is perhaps TRBD1 (6 bases). V was shortened by 2 bases and J by 4 bases, with 14 bases between the two germline ends. Germline V gene data show CDR1 as SGHDN and CDR2 as FVKESK. The CDR3 spans 15 residues. CDR3 loop: CASSQLQGRGYGYTF. In nucleotides, the CDR3 is TGTGCCAGCAGCCAACTGCAGGGGAGAGGCTATGGCTACACCTTC. Together with reference TRBV14 and TRBJ1-2, the CDR3 gives the full variable domain: EAGVTQFPSHSVIEKGQTVTLRCDPISGHDNLYWYRRVMGKEIKFLLHFVKESKQDESGMPNNRFLAERTGGTYSTLKVQPAELEDSGVYFCASSQLQGRGYGYTFGSGTRLTVV.

This clone came up once. This chain joins TRBV2 and TRBJ2-7; possibly TRBD1 for D (5 bases). Germline V gene data show CDR1 as SNHLY and CDR2 as FYNNEI. The CDR3 extends over 13 amino acids. The V end lost 7 bases, the J end lost 0 bases, and 10 bases lay between the germline ends. CDR3: CASTRQSSYEQYF. CDR3 DNA sequence: TGTGCCAGCACCCGACAGAGCTCCTACGAGCAGTACTTC.

The rearrangement uses TRBV4-3 and TRBJ1-1; D may be TRBD1 (5 bases). Germline CDR1 reads LGHNA; CDR2 reads YSLEER. With 3 bases removed from V and 6 bases from J, the gap between germline ends came to 14 bases. This CDR3 has 14 amino acids. CDR3 loop: CASSHGLGEAEAFF. The CDR3 nucleotides read TGCGCCAGCAGCCACGGGCTGGGGGAGGCTGAAGCTTTCTTT.

The chain joins TRBV10-2 to TRBJ1-6; D gene unclear. Germline V gene lookup returns CDR1 WSHSY and CDR2 SAAADI. V lost 3 bases and J 4 bases, leaving 10 bases between the germline ends. This CDR3 has 15 amino acids. The CDR3, as DNA: TGCGCCAGCAGTGATCCCGTTGGGTATAATTCACCCCTCCACTTT. It specifies CASSDPVGYNSPLHF.

The rearrangement joins TRBV2 to TRBJ2-5; TRBD2 matches at 11 bases. The V gene end was trimmed by 2 bases and the J gene end by 4 bases; junction bases not matched to a gene: 3. The V gene's germline CDR1 is SNHLY and CDR2 FYNNEI. This CDR3 contains 15 residues. Written as DNA, the CDR3 is TGTGCCAGCAGTGAAATACTAGCGGGAGTAGAGACCCAGTACTTC. Translated, it gives CASSEILAGVETQYF.